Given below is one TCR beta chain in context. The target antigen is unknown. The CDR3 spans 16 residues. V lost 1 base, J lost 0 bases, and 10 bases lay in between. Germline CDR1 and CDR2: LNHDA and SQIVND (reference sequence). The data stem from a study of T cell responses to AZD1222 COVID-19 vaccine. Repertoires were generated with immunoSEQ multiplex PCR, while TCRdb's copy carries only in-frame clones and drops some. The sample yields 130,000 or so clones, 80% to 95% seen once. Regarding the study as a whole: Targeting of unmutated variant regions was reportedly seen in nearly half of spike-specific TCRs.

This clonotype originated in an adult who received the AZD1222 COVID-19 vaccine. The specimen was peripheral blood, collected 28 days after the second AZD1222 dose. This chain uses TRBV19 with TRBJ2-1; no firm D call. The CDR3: CASSIVGSRSYNEQFF. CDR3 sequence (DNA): TGTGCCAGTAGTATAGTGGGGTCCCGCTCCTACAATGAGCAGTTCTTC.